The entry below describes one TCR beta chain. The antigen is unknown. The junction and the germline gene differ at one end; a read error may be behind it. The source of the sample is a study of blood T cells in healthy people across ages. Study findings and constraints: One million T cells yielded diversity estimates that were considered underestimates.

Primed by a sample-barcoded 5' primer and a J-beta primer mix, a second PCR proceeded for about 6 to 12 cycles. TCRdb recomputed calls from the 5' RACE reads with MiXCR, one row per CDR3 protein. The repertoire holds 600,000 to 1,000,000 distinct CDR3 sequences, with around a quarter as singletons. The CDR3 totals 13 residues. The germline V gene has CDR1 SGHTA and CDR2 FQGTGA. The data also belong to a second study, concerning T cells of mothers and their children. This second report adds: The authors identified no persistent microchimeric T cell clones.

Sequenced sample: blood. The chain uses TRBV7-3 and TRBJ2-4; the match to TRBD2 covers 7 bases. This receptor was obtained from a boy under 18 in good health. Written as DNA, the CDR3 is TGTGCCAGCAGCTCTTACGTATCTAGCGGACTTCACTTC. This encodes CASSSYVSSGLHF.